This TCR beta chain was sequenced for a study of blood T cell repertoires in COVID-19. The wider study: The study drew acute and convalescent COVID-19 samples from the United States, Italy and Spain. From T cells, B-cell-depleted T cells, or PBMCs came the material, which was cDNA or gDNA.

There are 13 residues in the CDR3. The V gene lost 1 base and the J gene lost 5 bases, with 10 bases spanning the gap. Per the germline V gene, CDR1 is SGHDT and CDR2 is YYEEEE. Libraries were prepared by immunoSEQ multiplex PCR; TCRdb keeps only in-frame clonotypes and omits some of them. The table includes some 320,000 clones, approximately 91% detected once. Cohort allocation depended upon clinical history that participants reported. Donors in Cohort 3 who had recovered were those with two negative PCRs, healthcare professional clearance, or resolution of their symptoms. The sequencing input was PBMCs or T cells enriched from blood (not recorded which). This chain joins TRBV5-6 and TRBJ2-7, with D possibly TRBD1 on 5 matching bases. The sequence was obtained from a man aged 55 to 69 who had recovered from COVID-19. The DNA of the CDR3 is TGTGCCAGCAGCTTGCTAGGGGATGACGAGCAGTACTTC. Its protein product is CASSLLGDDEQYF.